These T cell receptor beta chains were read from a single sample in a study of shared clonotypes between healthy human individuals. Assay used: immunoSEQ multiplex PCR; TCRdb lists only in-frame clones, some missing. The top ten hold about 1.5% of the sample, which has 850,000 to 1,200,000 clones, 65% to 80% seen once. Sequencing input: memory CD4+ T cells sorted from blood. All receptors come from a man between 18 and 29 years old in good health. Both conserved end residues are part of each CDR3. Fields, in order: V gene, clone size, D gene, J gene, CDR3 protein, CDR3 DNA. The D gene is left open where the match is weak. Rows may omit the clone size; those that give it use once, few, many or a size class.

V gene: TRBV19
clone size: -
D gene: -
J gene: TRBJ2-2
CDR3 protein: CASSRSSVIPGELFF
CDR3 DNA: TGTGCCAGTAGTAGGAGTAGCGTGATCCCCGGGGAGCTGTTTTTT

V gene: TRBV9
clone size: few
D gene: -
J gene: TRBJ2-3
CDR3 protein: CASSLNTDTQYF
CDR3 DNA: TGTGCCAGCAGCCTCAACACAGATACGCAGTATTTT

V gene: TRBV2
clone size: -
D gene: -
J gene: TRBJ2-2
CDR3 protein: CASRQRDTGELFF
CDR3 DNA: TGTGCCAGCAGACAGAGAGACACCGGGGAGCTGTTTTTT

V gene: TRBV25-1
clone size: -
D gene: -
J gene: TRBJ2-6
CDR3 protein: CASSGASSGANVLTF
CDR3 DNA: TGTGCCAGCTCAGGCGCGAGCTCTGGGGCCAACGTCCTGACTTTC

V gene: TRBV14
clone size: -
D gene: TRBD1
J gene: TRBJ1-6
CDR3 protein: CASSLGQGRTYNSPLHF
CDR3 DNA: TGTGCCAGCAGCCTGGGACAGGGGCGTACTTATAATTCACCCCTCCACTTT

V gene: TRBV11-3
clone size: -
D gene: -
J gene: TRBJ2-2
CDR3 protein: CASSLVTGKRVGELFF
CDR3 DNA: TGTGCCAGCAGCTTAGTCACAGGAAAGAGAGTCGGGGAGCTGTTTTTT

V gene: TRBV5-1
clone size: many
D gene: -
J gene: TRBJ2-2
CDR3 protein: CASSLEASHGTGELFF
CDR3 DNA: TGCGCCAGCAGCTTGGAGGCTAGCCATGGTACCGGGGAGCTGTTTTTT

V gene: TRBV28
clone size: once
D gene: TRBD1
J gene: TRBJ1-6
CDR3 protein: CATESGTGSISYNSPLHF
CDR3 DNA: TGTGCCACCGAGAGCGGGACAGGGAGTATTAGCTATAATTCACCCCTCCACTTT

V gene: TRBV10-3
clone size: -
D gene: -
J gene: TRBJ1-6
CDR3 protein: CASRQDNSPLHF
CDR3 DNA: TGTGCCAGTCGACAGGATAATTCACCCCTCCACTTT

V gene: TRBV14
clone size: -
D gene: -
J gene: TRBJ1-3
CDR3 protein: CASSQPGRGNTIYF
CDR3 DNA: TGTGCCAGCAGCCAGCCGGGACGTGGAAACACCATATATTTT

V gene: TRBV21-1
clone size: -
D gene: -
J gene: TRBJ1-6
CDR3 protein: CASSRRDSRSSYNSPLHF
CDR3 DNA: TGTGCCAGCAGCAGGAGGGACAGCCGGAGCTCCTATAATTCACCCCTCCACTTT

V gene: TRBV6-5
clone size: -
D gene: -
J gene: TRBJ2-5
CDR3 protein: CASSYSGQETQYF
CDR3 DNA: TGTGCCAGCAGTTACTCGGGCCAAGAGACCCAGTACTTC

V gene: TRBV19
clone size: -
D gene: TRBD1
J gene: TRBJ2-1
CDR3 protein: CASSKWTGGYDEQFF
CDR3 DNA: TGTGCCAGTAGTAAATGGACAGGGGGCTATGATGAGCAGTTCTTC

V gene: TRBV9
clone size: -
D gene: TRBD1
J gene: TRBJ2-7
CDR3 protein: CASSVYGQGEGFYEQYF
CDR3 DNA: TGTGCCAGCAGCGTATATGGACAGGGGGAAGGTTTCTACGAGCAGTACTTC

V gene: TRBV30
clone size: once
D gene: -
J gene: TRBJ1-5
CDR3 protein: CAWSIGGAGVNQPQHF
CDR3 DNA: TGTGCCTGGAGTATAGGGGGGGCCGGGGTCAATCAGCCCCAGCATTTT

V gene: TRBV28
clone size: -
D gene: TRBD1
J gene: TRBJ2-2
CDR3 protein: CASSPTDRGKGGELFF
CDR3 DNA: TGTGCCAGCAGTCCCACGGACAGGGGGAAGGGCGGGGAGCTGTTTTTT

V gene: TRBV6-5
clone size: -
D gene: TRBD1
J gene: TRBJ1-6
CDR3 protein: CASSYRDSNSPLHF
CDR3 DNA: TGTGCCAGCAGTTATCGGGACAGCAATTCACCCCTCCACTTT

V gene: TRBV18
clone size: -
D gene: TRBD1
J gene: TRBJ1-6
CDR3 protein: CASSPDRITNSPLHF
CDR3 DNA: TGTGCCAGCTCACCGGACAGGATCACCAATTCACCCCTCCACTTT

V gene: TRBV11-2
clone size: few
D gene: TRBD2
J gene: TRBJ2-5
CDR3 protein: CASSLSSAGGWETQYF
CDR3 DNA: TGTGCCAGCAGCTTATCCTCGGCGGGAGGGTGGGAGACCCAGTACTTC

V gene: TRBV27
clone size: once
D gene: TRBD2
J gene: TRBJ2-2
CDR3 protein: CASQREGLAGLTGELFF
CDR3 DNA: TGTGCCAGCCAAAGGGAAGGACTAGCGGGCCTAACTGGGGAGCTGTTTTTT

V gene: TRBV30
clone size: once
D gene: TRBD1
J gene: TRBJ2-2
CDR3 protein: CACGGDRIYGELFF
CDR3 DNA: TGTGCCTGTGGCGGGGACAGGATTTACGGGGAGCTGTTTTTT

V gene: TRBV9
clone size: -
D gene: -
J gene: TRBJ2-7
CDR3 protein: CASSVGGGDEQYF
CDR3 DNA: TGTGCCAGCAGCGTAGGCGGGGGCGACGAGCAGTACTTC

V gene: TRBV4-2
clone size: -
D gene: -
J gene: TRBJ2-7
CDR3 protein: CASSPGYPEQYF
CDR3 DNA: TGTGCCAGCAGCCCAGGATACCCCGAGCAGTACTTC

V gene: TRBV5-8
clone size: -
D gene: -
J gene: TRBJ2-2
CDR3 protein: CASSLYGANTGELFF
CDR3 DNA: TGTGCCAGCAGCTTATACGGGGCGAACACCGGGGAGCTGTTTTTT

V gene: TRBV19
clone size: -
D gene: TRBD1
J gene: TRBJ1-1
CDR3 protein: CASSTDRAITEAFF
CDR3 DNA: TGTGCCAGTAGTACGGACAGGGCAATTACTGAAGCTTTCTTT

V gene: TRBV27
clone size: few
D gene: -
J gene: TRBJ1-1
CDR3 protein: CASSQQDHGLTEAFF
CDR3 DNA: TGTGCCAGCAGTCAACAAGACCACGGACTTACTGAAGCTTTCTTT

V gene: TRBV19
clone size: -
D gene: TRBD1
J gene: TRBJ2-7
CDR3 protein: CASSPTGGKGSYEQYF
CDR3 DNA: TGTGCCAGTAGCCCGACAGGGGGCAAGGGTTCCTACGAGCAGTACTTC

V gene: TRBV5-4
clone size: -
D gene: -
J gene: TRBJ2-3
CDR3 protein: CASSSSHIETDTQYF
CDR3 DNA: TGTGCCAGCAGCTCTTCTCATATAGAGACAGATACGCAGTATTTT

V gene: TRBV30
clone size: once
D gene: -
J gene: TRBJ1-3
CDR3 protein: CAWSLGRSGNTIYF
CDR3 DNA: TGTGCCTGGAGTTTGGGACGCTCTGGAAACACCATATATTTT

V gene: TRBV19
clone size: -
D gene: TRBD2
J gene: TRBJ2-5
CDR3 protein: CASSVGTSGWETQYF
CDR3 DNA: TGTGCCAGTAGTGTGGGGACTAGCGGGTGGGAGACCCAGTACTTC

V gene: TRBV30
clone size: -
D gene: TRBD1
J gene: TRBJ1-1
CDR3 protein: CAWTRTGGANTEAFF
CDR3 DNA: TGTGCCTGGACCCGGACAGGGGGCGCGAACACTGAAGCTTTCTTT

V gene: TRBV5-6
clone size: -
D gene: -
J gene: TRBJ1-5
CDR3 protein: CASSGTGAKNQPQHF
CDR3 DNA: TGTGCCAGCAGCGGTACAGGTGCCAAGAATCAGCCCCAGCATTTT

V gene: TRBV4-3
clone size: -
D gene: TRBD1
J gene: TRBJ1-4
CDR3 protein: CASSQDRGVEKLFF
CDR3 DNA: TGCGCCAGCAGCCAGGACAGGGGAGTTGAAAAACTGTTTTTT

V gene: TRBV5-1
clone size: -
D gene: -
J gene: TRBJ2-5
CDR3 protein: CASSLVPQQETQYF
CDR3 DNA: TGCGCCAGCAGCTTGGTGCCCCAGCAAGAGACCCAGTACTTC

V gene: TRBV5-4
clone size: -
D gene: -
J gene: TRBJ1-1
CDR3 protein: CASSPGTSSEAFF
CDR3 DNA: TGTGCCAGCAGCCCGGGGACAAGCTCAGAAGCTTTCTTT

V gene: TRBV10-2
clone size: -
D gene: -
J gene: TRBJ2-3
CDR3 protein: CASSESGRAYTQYF
CDR3 DNA: TGCGCCAGCAGTGAGTCGGGCAGGGCCTATACGCAGTATTTT

V gene: TRBV30
clone size: -
D gene: -
J gene: TRBJ2-7
CDR3 protein: CAWSQRAYEQYF
CDR3 DNA: TGTGCCTGGAGTCAACGGGCCTACGAGCAGTACTTC

V gene: TRBV6-1
clone size: -
D gene: -
J gene: TRBJ1-5
CDR3 protein: CASSERRAGSNQPQHF
CDR3 DNA: TGTGCCAGCAGTGAAAGGAGGGCGGGTAGCAATCAGCCCCAGCATTTT